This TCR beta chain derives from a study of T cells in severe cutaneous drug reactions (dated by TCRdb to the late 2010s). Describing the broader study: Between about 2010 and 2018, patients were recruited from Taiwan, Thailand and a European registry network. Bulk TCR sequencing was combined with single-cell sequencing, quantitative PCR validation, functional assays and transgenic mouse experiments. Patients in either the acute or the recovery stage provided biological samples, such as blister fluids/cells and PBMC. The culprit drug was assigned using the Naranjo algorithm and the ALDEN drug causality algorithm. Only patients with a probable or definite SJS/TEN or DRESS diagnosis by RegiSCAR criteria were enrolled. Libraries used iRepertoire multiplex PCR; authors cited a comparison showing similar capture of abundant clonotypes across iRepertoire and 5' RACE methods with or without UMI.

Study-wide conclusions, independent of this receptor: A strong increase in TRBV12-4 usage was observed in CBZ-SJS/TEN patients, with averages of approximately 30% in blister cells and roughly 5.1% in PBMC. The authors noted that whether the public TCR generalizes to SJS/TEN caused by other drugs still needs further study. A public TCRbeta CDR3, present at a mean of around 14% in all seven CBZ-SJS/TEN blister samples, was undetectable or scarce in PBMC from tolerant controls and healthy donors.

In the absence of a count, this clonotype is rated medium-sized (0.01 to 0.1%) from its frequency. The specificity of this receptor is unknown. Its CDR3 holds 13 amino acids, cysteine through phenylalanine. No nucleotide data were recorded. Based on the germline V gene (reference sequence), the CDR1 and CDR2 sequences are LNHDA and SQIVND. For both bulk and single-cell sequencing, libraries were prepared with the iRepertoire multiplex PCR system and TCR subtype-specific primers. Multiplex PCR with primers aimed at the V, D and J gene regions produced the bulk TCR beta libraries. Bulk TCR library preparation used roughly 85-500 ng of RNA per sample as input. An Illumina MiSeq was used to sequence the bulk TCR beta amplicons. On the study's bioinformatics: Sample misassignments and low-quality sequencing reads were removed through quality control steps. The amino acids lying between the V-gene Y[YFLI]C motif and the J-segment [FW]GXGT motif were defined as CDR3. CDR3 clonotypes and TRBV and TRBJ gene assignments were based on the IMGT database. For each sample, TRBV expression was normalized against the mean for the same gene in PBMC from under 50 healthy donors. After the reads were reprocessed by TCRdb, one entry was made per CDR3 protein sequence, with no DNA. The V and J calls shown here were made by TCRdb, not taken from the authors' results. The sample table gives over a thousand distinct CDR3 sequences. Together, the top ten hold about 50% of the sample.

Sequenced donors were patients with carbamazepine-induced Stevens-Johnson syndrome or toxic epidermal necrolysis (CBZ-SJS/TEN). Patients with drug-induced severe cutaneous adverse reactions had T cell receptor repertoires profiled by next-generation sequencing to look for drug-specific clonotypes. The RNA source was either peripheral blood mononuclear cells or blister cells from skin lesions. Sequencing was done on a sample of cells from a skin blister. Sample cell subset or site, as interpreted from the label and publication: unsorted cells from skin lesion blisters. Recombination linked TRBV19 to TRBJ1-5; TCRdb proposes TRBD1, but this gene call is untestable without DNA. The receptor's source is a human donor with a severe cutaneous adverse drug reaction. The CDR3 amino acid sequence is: CASSTGQAYPQHF.